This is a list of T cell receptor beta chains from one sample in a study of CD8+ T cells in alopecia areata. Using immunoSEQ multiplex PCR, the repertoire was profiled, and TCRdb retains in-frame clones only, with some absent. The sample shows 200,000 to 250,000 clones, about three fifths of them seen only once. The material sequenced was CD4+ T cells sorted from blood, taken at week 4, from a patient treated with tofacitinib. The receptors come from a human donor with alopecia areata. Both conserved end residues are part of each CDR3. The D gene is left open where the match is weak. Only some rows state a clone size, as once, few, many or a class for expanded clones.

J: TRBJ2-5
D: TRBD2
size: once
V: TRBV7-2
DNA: TGTGCCAGCAGCTCCAGACTAGCGGGGACCCAAGAGACCCAGTACTTC
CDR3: CASSSRLAGTQETQYF

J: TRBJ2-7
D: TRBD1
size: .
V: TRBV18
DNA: TGTGCCAGCTCACTCCCGGGACAGGGGGTCTACGAGCAGTACTTC
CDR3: CASSLPGQGVYEQYF

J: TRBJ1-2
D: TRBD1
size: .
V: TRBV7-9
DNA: TGTGCCAGCAGCTTAGGCCAGGGGGCGCAATATGGCTACACCTTC
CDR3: CASSLGQGAQYGYTF

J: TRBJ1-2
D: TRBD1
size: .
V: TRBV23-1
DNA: TGCGCCAGCAGTCAATGGGGCAGGGGGCCCTATGGCTACACCTTC
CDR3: CASSQWGRGPYGYTF

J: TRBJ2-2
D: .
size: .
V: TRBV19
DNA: TGTGCCAGTAGTCTCGGGCCGTTGAACACCGGGGAGCTGTTTTTT
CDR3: CASSLGPLNTGELFF

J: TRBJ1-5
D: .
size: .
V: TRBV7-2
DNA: TGTGCCAGCAGCAAAAGGTCGTTAGGCCTTAATCAGCCCCAGCATTTT
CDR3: CASSKRSLGLNQPQHF

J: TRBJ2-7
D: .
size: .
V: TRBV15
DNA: TGTGCCACCAGCAGTCGGTCATACGGGAGCTCCTACGAGCAGTACTTC
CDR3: CATSSRSYGSSYEQYF

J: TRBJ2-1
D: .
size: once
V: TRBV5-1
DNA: TGCGCCAGCAGCCCTACTGTCGGGGCTAGCAACAATGAGCAGTTCTTC
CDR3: CASSPTVGASNNEQFF

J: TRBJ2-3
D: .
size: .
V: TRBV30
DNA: TGTGCCTGGAGACCCGCATCGGATACGCAGTATTTT
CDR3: CAWRPASDTQYF

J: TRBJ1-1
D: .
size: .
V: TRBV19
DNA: TGTGCCAGTAGGAGTGGGAAGGCCCCACGCACTGAAGCTTTCTTT
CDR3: CASRSGKAPRTEAFF

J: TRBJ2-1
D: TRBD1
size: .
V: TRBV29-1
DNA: TGCAGCGTTGAACGGGACAGGGGCAATGAGCAGTTCTTC
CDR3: CSVERDRGNEQFF

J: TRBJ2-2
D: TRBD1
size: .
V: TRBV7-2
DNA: TGTGCCAGCAGCCCCCCGTCAGGGGGCACCGGGGAGCTGTTTTTT
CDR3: CASSPPSGGTGELFF

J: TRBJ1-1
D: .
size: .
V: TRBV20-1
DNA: TGCAGTGCTAGGGGACCGGGGGAAGCTTTCTTT
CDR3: CSARGPGEAFF

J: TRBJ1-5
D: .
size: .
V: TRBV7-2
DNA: TGTGCCAGCAGCTTAACGGGGGGTCAGCCCCAGCATTTT
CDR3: CASSLTGGQPQHF

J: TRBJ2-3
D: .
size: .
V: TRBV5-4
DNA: TGTGCCAGCAGCTTGGACTCGAGGGGCACAGATACGCAGTATTTT
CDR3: CASSLDSRGTDTQYF

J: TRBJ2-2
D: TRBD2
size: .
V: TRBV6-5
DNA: TGTGCCAGCAGTTACTCGCCTAGCGGGGGGGCCGGGGAGCTGTTTTTT
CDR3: CASSYSPSGGAGELFF

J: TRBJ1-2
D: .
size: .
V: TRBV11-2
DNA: TGTGCCAGCAGCTTAGATCTTCGGAGCTATGGCTACACCTTC
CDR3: CASSLDLRSYGYTF

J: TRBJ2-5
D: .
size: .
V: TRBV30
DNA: TGTGCCTGGAGTGGGCAGATCCAAGAGACCCAGTACTTC
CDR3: CAWSGQIQETQYF

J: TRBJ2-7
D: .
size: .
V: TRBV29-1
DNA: TGCAGCGTCCTTCCGGGGGGCCACGGCGAGCAGTACTTC
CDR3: CSVLPGGHGEQYF

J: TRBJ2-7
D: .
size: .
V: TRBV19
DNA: TGTGCCAGCACCCCCGACCCGGCTGGCGAGCAGTACTTC
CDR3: CASTPDPAGEQYF

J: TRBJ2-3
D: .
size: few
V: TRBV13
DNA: TGTGCCAGCAGCTTACGTGGGGGCCTAACAGATACGCAGTATTTT
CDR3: CASSLRGGLTDTQYF

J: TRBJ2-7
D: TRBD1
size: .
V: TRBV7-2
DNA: TGTGCCAGCAGCTTACAAGGTGACAGGGGGGATCCTGAGGACTTC
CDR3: CASSLQGDRGDPEDF

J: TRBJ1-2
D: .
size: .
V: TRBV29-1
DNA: TGCAGCGCTCAGGACCTGTCCTATGGCTACACCTTC
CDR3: CSAQDLSYGYTF